The 24 T cell receptor beta chains given below trace back to one sample, sequenced in a study of shared clonotypes between healthy human individuals. Generated by immunoSEQ multiplex PCR, the TCRdb table keeps only in-frame clones and is missing some. The data show around 2,100,000 clones, about 94% seen once. The naive CD8 subset, CD45RO-negative cells positively selected for CCR7, excluded terminally differentiated effector memory CD45RA+ cells. The sample consisted of naive CD8+ T cells sorted from blood. The receptors were sampled from a young man in good health.

This sequence joins TRBV7-6 and TRBJ2-2; unclear D gene. In germline, CDR1 is SGHVS, CDR2 FNYEAQ. The CDR3 covers 16 residues. Trimming took off 5 bases at V and 7 bases at J, with 20 bases between the two ends. CDR3 sequence reads: CASSVLVGNTGGELFF. The CDR3 DNA sequence: TGTGCCAGCAGCGTCTTAGTCGGCAATACGGGCGGGGAGCTGTTTTTT.

The V gene is TRBV28, the J gene TRBJ2-7; TRBD1 aligns across 9 bases. Unmatched junction bases numbered 10, after V lost 4 bases and J lost 3 bases. CDR3 length: 16 residues. Germline CDR1 MDHEN, CDR2 SYDVKM. The CDR3 sequence is CASSSYRDRAFYEQYF. The CDR3 DNA follows: TGTGCCAGCAGTTCATACCGGGACAGGGCGTTCTACGAGCAGTACTTC.

The chain is built from TRBV11-2 and TRBJ2-7; tentative D call: TRBD1 (5 bases). Germline V lookup: CDR1 SGHAT, CDR2 FQNNGV. Trimming stripped 2 bases from V and 5 bases from J, with 19 bases between. The CDR3 runs 16 residues. CDR3 DNA: TGTGCCAGCAGCTTACTTCTGGCAGGGTGGTCCCACGAGCAGTACTTC. This sequence encodes CASSLLLAGWSHEQYF.

This clone occurred once. At the DNA level, this CDR3 is encoded by other sequences in the same sample as well. The rearrangement uses TRBV4-1 and TRBJ1-1; 7 bases line up with TRBD1. Looked up from germline, CDR1 is MGHRA and CDR2 is YSYEKL. The ends lost 4 bases at V and 4 bases at J; junction bases unmatched: 0. There are 12 residues in the CDR3. The CDR3: CASSPGGTEAFF. DNA for the CDR3: TGCGCCAGCAGCCCAGGGGGCACTGAAGCTTTCTTT.

The chain links TRBV19 to TRBJ2-2; D not resolved. From germline, CDR1 is LNHDA and CDR2 SQIVND (reference sequence). This CDR3 contains 17 residues. V was clipped by 3 bases and J by 4 bases, with 18 bases between them. The CDR3 sequence is CASSMPSPTERTGELFF. CDR3 in DNA: TGTGCCAGTAGTATGCCCAGCCCCACGGAACGCACCGGGGAGCTGTTTTTT.

The chain employs TRBV4-3 and TRBJ2-7; no reliable D call. The CDR3 contains 14 residues. Per the germline V gene, CDR1 is LGHNA and CDR2 is YSLEER. V gave up 1 base and J gave up 4 bases, with 11 bases separating them. The CDR3 here is CASSQGQNGYEQYF. For the CDR3, the DNA is TGCGCCAGCAGCCAAGGCCAAAACGGGTACGAGCAGTACTTC.

The table lists this clone with a few counts. V and J are TRBV11-1 and TRBJ1-2; 9 positions match TRBD1. The V segment lost 5 bases and the J segment 3 bases; nucleotides outside the gene matches: 7. The CDR3 loop spans 15 amino acids. Germline V lookup: CDR1 SGHAT, CDR2 FQDESV (reference sequence). The CDR3 loop reads CASSPTGGSHYGYTF. The DNA of the CDR3 is TGTGCCAGCAGCCCAACAGGGGGCAGCCACTATGGCTACACCTTC.

With regard to this clone: The sample carries other DNA sequences with the same CDR3. V usage is TRBV4-1 and J usage is TRBJ2-7; TRBD1 is a possible D gene (6 bases). Germline assignment: CDR1 MGHRA and CDR2 YSYEKL. Trimming pared 3 bases from V and 1 base from J, leaving 7 bases between. The CDR3 contains 13 residues. CDR3 in amino acids: CASSHTGSYEQYF. As DNA, the CDR3 is TGCGCCAGCAGCCATACAGGGTCCTACGAGCAGTACTTC.

This chain uses TRBV19 with TRBJ1-2; D not resolved. Germline CDR1 and CDR2: LNHDA and SQIVND (reference sequence). This CDR3 has 13 amino acids. V dropped 3 bases and J dropped 4 bases, with 9 bases sitting between them. The CDR3 is CASSMGIFYGYTF. CDR3 DNA: TGTGCCAGTAGTATGGGGATCTTCTATGGCTACACCTTC.

This rearrangement joins TRBV7-6 to TRBJ2-1; 12 bases agree with TRBD2. The CDR3 has 16 residues. Germline trimming cut 2 bases from V and 4 bases from J; bases unmatched to any gene: 3. The germline V gene encodes CDR1 SGHVS and CDR2 FNYEAQ. In DNA form, the CDR3 reads TGTGCCAGCAGCTTAACGACTAGCGGGGGATACAATGAGCAGTTCTTC. Residues: CASSLTTSGGYNEQFF.

CDR3 bases: TGTGCCAGCAGTGAATTAAGGGCAGGGCCCTACAATGAGCAGTTCTTC. Residues: CASSELRAGPYNEQFF. The chain couples TRBV6-1 to TRBJ2-1, with D perhaps TRBD1 (5 bases). V was cut by 2 bases and J by 2 bases, with 13 bases left in between. The CDR3 spans 16 residues. The germline CDR1 and CDR2 sequences are MNHNS and SASEGT.

The J gene is TRBJ1-1, the V gene TRBV7-8; 11 positions agree with TRBD1. This CDR3 contains 16 residues. Germline lookup yields CDR1 SGHVS and CDR2 FQNEAQ. J lost 7 bases, V lost 3 bases, and 10 bases had no gene match. CDR3 nucleotide sequence: TGTGCCAGCAGCTTCTCCGGGACAGGGGGTCATGGTGAAGCTTTCTTT. Protein sequence: CASSFSGTGGHGEAFF.

V is TRBV6-6 and J is TRBJ2-7; D not certain. This CDR3 comprises 15 residues. Germline CDR1 and CDR2: MNHNY and SVGAGI (reference sequence). V was cut by 4 bases and J by 0 bases, with 13 bases left in between. CDR3 DNA: TGTGCCAGCAGTTTCGATACTGGGATCTCCTACGAGCAGTACTTC. Its protein product is CASSFDTGISYEQYF.

This chain joins TRBV2 and TRBJ1-6; 8 bases are a match to TRBD1. The CDR3 contains 18 residues. V dropped 4 bases and J dropped 5; count of bases not matched to a gene: 13. Germline values: CDR1 SNHLY, CDR2 FYNNEI. Written as DNA, the CDR3 is TGTGCCAGCAGTGGTACCCTACTGACAGGGGAAAATAATTCACCCCTCCACTTT. Translation gives CASSGTLLTGENNSPLHF.

V is TRBV7-9 and J is TRBJ2-5, with 9 nucleotides matching TRBD2. V lost 5 bases to trimming and J lost 2 bases; unmatched junction nucleotides: 12. The CDR3 has 17 residues. Germline CDR1 and CDR2: SEHNR and FQNEAQ (reference sequence). The CDR3 is CASSPPGRGGQQETQYF. CDR3 DNA sequence: TGTGCCAGCAGCCCCCCAGGGCGGGGGGGCCAACAAGAGACCCAGTACTTC. Full variable domain (remainder filled in from reference TRBV7-9 and TRBJ2-5): DTGVSQNPRHKITKRGQNVTFRCDPISEHNRLYWYRQTLGQGPEFLTYFQNEAQLEKSRLLSDRFSAERPKGSFSTLEIQRTEQGDSAMYLCASSPPGRGGQQETQYFGPGTRLLVL.

The chain uses TRBV6-5 and TRBJ2-5; D gene unclear. CDR1 MNHEY and CDR2 SVGAGI come from the germline V gene. V lost 6 bases, J lost 1 base, and 15 bases lay in between. The CDR3 has 15 residues. The CDR3 reads CASSPTPGSQETQYF. The DNA of the CDR3 is TGTGCCAGCAGCCCTACTCCGGGCAGCCAAGAGACCCAGTACTTC.

This CDR3 is CASSQDLRDEGVAYNEQFF. The CDR3 DNA is TGCGCCAGCAGCCAAGATCTTCGCGATGAGGGGGTTGCCTACAATGAGCAGTTCTTC. V is TRBV4-3 and J is TRBJ2-1, with D possibly matching TRBD1 (6 bases). Germline V gives CDR1 LGHNA, CDR2 YSLEER. The CDR3 extends over 19 amino acids. Trimming took 0 bases from V and 2 from J, leaving 20 bases between them.

In this sample, this clone turned up a few times. The rearrangement uses TRBV2 and TRBJ2-7; D is undetermined. The CDR3 length is 11 residues. Germline values: CDR1 SNHLY, CDR2 FYNNEI. The V end lost 3 bases, the J end lost 4 bases, and 4 bases lay between the germline ends. Here the CDR3 DNA reads TGTGCCAGCAGTGAGAAGTACGAGCAGTACTTC. It specifies CASSEKYEQYF.

The rearrangement links TRBV7-9 to TRBJ1-5; TRBD1 agrees at 7 bases. The CDR3 is made up of 16 amino acids. Germline V CDR1 and CDR2: SEHNR, FQNEAQ (reference sequence). After removal of 3 bases from V and 1 base from J, the junction contained 6 bases not matched to a gene. The CDR3 reads CASSFTGDLSNQPQHF. DNA of the CDR3: TGTGCCAGCAGCTTCACAGGGGATTTGAGCAATCAGCCCCAGCATTTT. Complete variable domain (other parts from reference TRBV7-9 and TRBJ1-5): DTGVSQNPRHKITKRGQNVTFRCDPISEHNRLYWYRQTLGQGPEFLTYFQNEAQLEKSRLLSDRFSAERPKGSFSTLEIQRTEQGDSAMYLCASSFTGDLSNQPQHFGDGTRLSIL.

As regards this clone: This CDR3 is also generated by other DNA sequences in the sample. J is TRBJ2-7 and V is TRBV7-9; a weak D match, TRBD1 (6 bases). Germline V gene lookup returns CDR1 SEHNR and CDR2 FQNEAQ (reference sequence). CDR3 length: 13 residues. Between the trimmed V and J ends, which lost 3 bases and 3 bases, there was a span of 9 bases. The CDR3 nucleotides read TGTGCCAGCAGCTTGGGACAAAACTACGAGCAGTACTTC. This gives the protein CASSLGQNYEQYF. The variable domain in full, completed from reference TRBV7-9 and TRBJ2-7, reads DTGVSQNPRHKITKRGQNVTFRCDPISEHNRLYWYRQTLGQGPEFLTYFQNEAQLEKSRLLSDRFSAERPKGSFSTLEIQRTEQGDSAMYLCASSLGQNYEQYFGPGTRLTVT.

This clone was found once. V gene TRBV18 combines with J gene TRBJ2-3; D gene uncertain. V lost 4 bases to trimming and J lost 3 bases, with 14 bases between them. Per the germline V gene, CDR1 is KGHSH and CDR2 is LQKENI. The CDR3 is 15 residues long. CDR3 residues: CASSLIRGETDTQYF. The CDR3 DNA is TGTGCCAGCTCACTTATTAGAGGTGAAACAGATACGCAGTATTTT.

The V call is TRBV6-6, the J call TRBJ1-4; no firm D call. From germline, CDR1 is MNHNY and CDR2 SVGAGI (reference sequence). Trimming shortened V by 2 bases and J by 3 bases, and 10 bases separated the two germline ends. This CDR3 region has 15 residues. CDR3 nucleotide sequence: TGTGCCAGCAGTTACCCGGACGGAGCTAATGAAAAACTGTTTTTT. It translates to CASSYPDGANEKLFF.

CDR3 nucleotides: TGTGCCAGCAGCTTAGCCGGGCGAAACTTGTGGGAGCAGTACTTC. Amino acids: CASSLAGRNLWEQYF. The chain employs TRBV7-9 and TRBJ2-7; D gene unclear. V lost 0 bases and J lost 7, with 16 bases in between. Germline V gene sequence: CDR1 SEHNR, CDR2 FQNEAQ (reference sequence). This CDR3 has 15 residues.

The rearrangement joins TRBV7-9 to TRBJ2-4; D possibly corresponds to TRBD2 (6 bases). CDR1 is SEHNR and CDR2 is FQNEAQ in the germline V gene (reference sequence). The CDR3 length is 13 residues. V lost 1 base, J lost 6 bases, and 7 bases lay in between. The CDR3 DNA follows: TGTGCCAGCAGCTTAGTCGGGGGAAACATTCAGTACTTC. Protein: CASSLVGGNIQYF.